The 22 T cell receptor beta chains presented below share a single source sample, sequenced in a study of shared clonotypes between healthy human individuals. CD45RO-negative, CCR7-selected cells formed the naive CD8 fraction, which excluded terminally differentiated effector memory CD45RA+ cells. The data were produced by immunoSEQ multiplex PCR, yet TCRdb's version contains in-frame clones alone and is incomplete. The sample has around 700,000 clones; about 90% are singletons. The source material was naive CD8+ T cells sorted from blood. The receptors were sampled from a man aged 30 to 39 in good health.

As regards this clone: At the DNA level, this CDR3 is encoded by other sequences in the same sample as well. The chain combines TRBV6-5 with TRBJ2-3; D not certain. The CDR3 covers 12 residues. Germline assignment: CDR1 MNHEY and CDR2 SVGAGI. V lost 5 bases, J lost 2 bases, and 5 bases lay in between. The CDR3 spells CASSPDTDTQYF. Here the CDR3 DNA reads TGTGCCAGCAGTCCGGACACAGATACGCAGTATTTT.

This chain joins TRBV5-8 and TRBJ2-5, with a tentative D call TRBD1 (6 bases). The CDR3 consists of 15 residues. V was clipped by 2 bases and J by 3 bases, with 14 bases between them. Germline CDR1 is SGHTS and CDR2 is YDEGEE. CDR3 nucleotide sequence: TGTGCCAGCAGCTTTGGACAGTCGGCAAAAGAGACCCAGTACTTC. Protein product: CASSFGQSAKETQYF.

V usage is TRBV2 and J usage is TRBJ1-1; no definite D call. The CDR3 has 12 residues. Trimming took off 8 bases at V and 4 bases at J, with 11 bases between the two ends. Germline CDR1 reads SNHLY; CDR2 reads FYNNEI. The CDR3 reads CASPRVSTEAFF. CDR3 nucleotides: TGTGCCAGCCCACGGGTCTCCACTGAAGCTTTCTTT. The whole variable domain, remainder taken from reference TRBV2 and TRBJ1-1, is EPEVTQTPSHQVTQMGQEVILRCVPISNHLYFYWYRQILGQKVEFLVSFYNNEISEKSEIFDDQFSVERPDGSNFTLKIRSTKLEDSAMYFCASPRVSTEAFFGQGTRLTVV.

This chain joins TRBV9 and TRBJ2-3; 9 positions match TRBD2. CDR1 and CDR2 (germline): SGDLS, YYNGEE. The CDR3 totals 17 residues. J lost 3 bases, V lost 0 bases, and 8 bases had no gene match. In DNA form, the CDR3 reads TGTGCCAGCAGCGTAGATTTCCTAGCGGGACCAACAGATACGCAGTATTTT. This codes for CASSVDFLAGPTDTQYF.

The genes are TRBV4-1 and TRBJ1-2; D is unclear. This CDR3 spans 14 amino acids. The V gene lost 0 bases and the J gene lost 4 bases, with 9 bases spanning the gap. Germline V CDR1 and CDR2: MGHRA, YSYEKL. In nucleotides, the CDR3 is TGCGCCAGCAGCCAAGAGAGGACGGTCTATGGCTACACCTTC. Its protein is CASSQERTVYGYTF.

The V and J genes are TRBV29-1 and TRBJ2-7; 13 bases line up with TRBD2. Per the germline V gene, CDR1 is SQVTM and CDR2 is ANQGSEA. This CDR3 is built from 18 residues. J gave up 3 bases and V 3 bases, and 14 bases lay outside the gene matches. The CDR3 DNA reads as TGCAGCGTTGAGTTGCCTGCCCTCGGACTAGCGGGAGTCTACGAGCAGTACTTC. Translating gives CSVELPALGLAGVYEQYF.

The chain is built from TRBV9 and TRBJ1-4; D call uncertain. The V gene's germline CDR1 is SGDLS and CDR2 YYNGEE. Trimming removed 4 bases from V and 4 bases from J, with 14 bases in between. The length of the CDR3 is 15 residues. Written as DNA, the CDR3 is TGTGCCAGCAGCTCATCAGGTCATGATAATGAAAAACTGTTTTTT. Translation: CASSSSGHDNEKLFF.

The chain recombines TRBV19 with TRBJ2-7; 9 nucleotides match TRBD1. V dropped 2 bases and J dropped 4; count of bases not matched to a gene: 3. The CDR3 loop spans 14 amino acids. The germline V gene encodes CDR1 LNHDA and CDR2 SQIVND (reference sequence). In DNA, the CDR3 is TGTGCCAGTAGTATAAGGGGGACAGGGTACGAGCAGTACTTC. It translates to CASSIRGTGYEQYF.

This rearrangement joins TRBV27 to TRBJ1-1; 8 bases line up with TRBD1. The V segment lost 3 bases and the J segment 1 base; nucleotides outside the gene matches: 7. Germline CDR1 MNHEY, CDR2 SMNVEV (reference sequence). The CDR3 spans 16 residues. The CDR3 reads CASSLTGATGNTEAFF. CDR3 nucleotide sequence: TGTGCCAGCAGTTTGACAGGGGCCACGGGGAACACTGAAGCTTTCTTT.

The chain couples TRBV2 to TRBJ2-1; 7 bases are shared with TRBD1. V shed 4 bases and J 8 bases; nucleotides not matched to a gene: 8. The CDR3 spans 14 residues. Looked up from germline, CDR1 is SNHLY and CDR2 is FYNNEI. In DNA form, the CDR3 reads TGTGCCAGCAGTGGACAGGGAAGTTTCGATGAGCAGTTCTTC. Translation gives CASSGQGSFDEQFF.

This chain uses TRBV7-9 with TRBJ2-3, with D unclear. Germline CDR1 and CDR2: SEHNR and FQNEAQ (reference sequence). V lost 5 bases to trimming and J lost 9 bases, with 15 bases between them. CDR3 length equals 13 residues. CDR3 nucleotides: TGTGCCAGCAGCCCCGCTAGTGAAAGGACGCAGTATTTT. Protein sequence: CASSPASERTQYF.

This rearrangement joins TRBV6-5 to TRBJ2-7, with TRBD2 identical over 11 bases. Germline CDR1 and CDR2: MNHEY and SVGAGI. V trimming: 6 bases; J trimming: 3 bases; junction bases outside the gene matches: 7. The CDR3 is made up of 15 amino acids. The CDR3 protein is CASSLTSGRGYEQYF. The CDR3 DNA is TGTGCCAGCAGCTTAACTAGCGGGAGAGGCTACGAGCAGTACTTC.

The genes are TRBV6-6 and TRBJ1-5, with no clear D. The CDR3 extends over 16 amino acids. V gave up 5 bases and J gave up 0 bases, with 14 bases separating them. Germline V gene data show CDR1 as MNHNY and CDR2 as SVGAGI (reference sequence). CDR3 amino acids: CASSPTSAYSNQPQHF. DNA for the CDR3: TGTGCCAGCAGTCCAACCTCCGCTTATAGCAATCAGCCCCAGCATTTT.

The chain links TRBV15 to TRBJ1-5; D is perhaps TRBD1 (5 bases). The CDR3 consists of 15 residues. The V gene's germline CDR1 is LNHNV and CDR2 YYDKDF (reference sequence). The V and J ends lost 5 bases and 4 bases respectively, with 15 bases between them. The CDR3 DNA is TGTGCCACCAGCGCAGGTTCATGGGGGAATCAGCCCCAGCATTTT. Translated, it gives CATSAGSWGNQPQHF.

Notes on this clone: This same CDR3 is encoded by further DNA sequences in the sample. The chain carries TRBV7-8 and TRBJ2-7, with D hard to call. Germline V gene sequence: CDR1 SGHVS, CDR2 FQNEAQ. V was pared by 3 bases and J by 2 bases, with 8 bases between. The CDR3 runs to 13 residues. CDR3 region: CASSFRATYEQYF. The DNA for the CDR3 is TGTGCCAGCAGCTTCCGGGCGACCTACGAGCAGTACTTC.

Here the CDR3 DNA reads TGTGCCAGCAGCCGAACCGGGACAGGGAACTACGAGCAGTACTTC. It yields the protein CASSRTGTGNYEQYF. This chain uses TRBV14 with TRBJ2-7; 9 bases are shared with TRBD1. Germline V gene lookup returns CDR1 SGHDN and CDR2 FVKESK. Unmatched junction bases numbered 7, after V lost 4 bases and J lost 3 bases. This CDR3 has 15 amino acids.

The rearrangement joins TRBV9 to TRBJ2-1; 9 bases agree with TRBD2. CDR1 and CDR2 (germline): SGDLS, YYNGEE. The CDR3 is 15 residues long. V shed 4 bases and J 9 bases; nucleotides not matched to a gene: 11. CDR3 protein: CASSPSGIPLGEQFF. The CDR3 nucleotides are TGTGCCAGCAGCCCTAGCGGGATACCGCTTGGTGAGCAGTTCTTC.

The chain links TRBV5-1 to TRBJ1-2, with 7 nucleotides matching TRBD1. Germline V gene data show CDR1 as SGHRS and CDR2 as YFSETQ. The V gene end was trimmed by 0 bases and the J gene end by 3 bases; junction bases not matched to a gene: 5. The CDR3 has 15 amino acids. The CDR3 DNA reads as TGCGCCAGCAGCTTGGAACAGGGGACTGACTATGGCTACACCTTC. Translated, it gives CASSLEQGTDYGYTF.

V usage is TRBV20-1 and J usage is TRBJ2-1; D is unclear. V was trimmed by 4 bases and J by 4 bases, leaving 5 bases between them. In germline, CDR1 is DFQATT, CDR2 SNEGSKA (reference sequence). This CDR3 is 11 amino acids long. The CDR3 is CSANKYNEQFF. For the CDR3, the DNA is TGCAGTGCTAATAAATACAATGAGCAGTTCTTC.

The chain carries TRBV4-1 and TRBJ2-7, with D unresolved. Trimming took off 4 bases at V and 5 bases at J, with 15 bases between the two ends. CDR3 length: 14 residues. The germline CDR1 and CDR2 sequences are MGHRA and YSYEKL. The CDR3 region has the DNA TGCGCCAGCAGCCCAAAACCTGACCTCGACGAGCAGTACTTC. Translating it yields CASSPKPDLDEQYF.

The chain uses TRBV5-1 and TRBJ1-1, with D perhaps matching TRBD1 (5 bases). CDR1 and CDR2 (germline): SGHRS, YFSETQ. CDR3 size: 12 residues. Trimming shortened V by 3 bases and J by 7 bases, and 10 bases separated the two germline ends. The CDR3 region has the DNA TGCGCCAGCAGCTGGGGGTATAGTGAAGCTTTCTTT. As protein: CASSWGYSEAFF. Full variable domain (outside the CDR3, taken from reference TRBV5-1 and TRBJ1-1): KAGVTQTPRYLIKTRGQQVTLSCSPISGHRSVSWYQQTPGQGLQFLFEYFSETQRNKGNFPGRFSGRQFSNSRSEMNVSTLELGDSALYLCASSWGYSEAFFGQGTRLTVV.

This rearrangement joins TRBV9 to TRBJ2-5; 7 nucleotides align to TRBD1. There are 13 residues in the CDR3. CDR1 is SGDLS and CDR2 is YYNGEE in the germline V gene. The ends lost 3 bases at V and 4 bases at J; junction bases unmatched: 3. The CDR3 DNA reads TGTGCCAGCAGCGGACAGGGTCGAGAGACCCAGTACTTC. Its protein product is CASSGQGRETQYF.